Listed below are T cell receptor beta chains from one sample, sequenced in a study of blood T cell repertoires in COVID-19. Repertoires were generated with immunoSEQ multiplex PCR, while TCRdb's copy carries only in-frame clones and drops some. The repertoire holds about 97,000 clones, with 75% to 95% as singletons. What was sequenced was peripheral blood. The receptors stem from a man aged 55 to 70 with acute or convalescent COVID-19. Each CDR3 is given with its conserved first and last residue. The order of the fields is V gene, D gene, J gene, clone size, CDR3 DNA, CDR3 protein. The D gene is left open where the match is weak. Size is stated for part of the rows, as once, few or many counts, or as a class when the clone is expanded.

v_call: TRBV3-1/TRBV3-2; d_call: TRBD1; j_call: TRBJ1-1; clone_size: NA; cdr3_nt: TGTGCCAGCAGCCAAGGCCCGGGGACAGGGACTGAAGCTTTCTTT; cdr3_aa: CASSQGPGTGTEAFF
v_call: TRBV12-3/TRBV12-4; d_call: NA; j_call: TRBJ1-2; clone_size: NA; cdr3_nt: TGTGCCAGCGGAACTGGGGGGGCAGGCTACACCTTC; cdr3_aa: CASGTGGAGYTF
v_call: TRBV29-1; d_call: TRBD2; j_call: TRBJ2-2; clone_size: NA; cdr3_nt: TGCAGCGTGGGGAGGGTTGGGGGTACGAACACCGGGGAGCTGTTTTTT; cdr3_aa: CSVGRVGGTNTGELFF
v_call: TRBV7-9; d_call: TRBD1; j_call: TRBJ2-3; clone_size: NA; cdr3_nt: TGTGCCAGCAGCTTAGGCGGACAGGGGGCAGATACGCAGTATTTT; cdr3_aa: CASSLGGQGADTQYF
v_call: TRBV6-5; d_call: NA; j_call: TRBJ1-2; clone_size: NA; cdr3_nt: TGTGCCAGCAGTTACTCGGGCAGGCGCAACTATGGCTACACCTTC; cdr3_aa: CASSYSGRRNYGYTF
v_call: TRBV2; d_call: TRBD1; j_call: TRBJ1-6; clone_size: NA; cdr3_nt: TGTGCCAGCAGTGCAGACAGGGGGAATTCACCCCTCCACTTT; cdr3_aa: CASSADRGNSPLHF
v_call: TRBV21-1; d_call: NA; j_call: TRBJ2-3; clone_size: few; cdr3_nt: TGTGCCGGGACTAGCGGGGGTACCGGAGGCACAGATACGCAGTATTTT; cdr3_aa: CAGTSGGTGGTDTQYF
v_call: TRBV7-2; d_call: NA; j_call: TRBJ2-1; clone_size: NA; cdr3_nt: TGTGCCAGCAGCGAGCGGGTGACCTACAATGAGCAGTTCTTC; cdr3_aa: CASSERVTYNEQFF
v_call: TRBV5-1; d_call: NA; j_call: TRBJ1-1; clone_size: NA; cdr3_nt: TGCGCCAGCAGCTCACGGACTCAGAACACTGAAGCTTTCTTT; cdr3_aa: CASSSRTQNTEAFF
v_call: TRBV5-1; d_call: NA; j_call: TRBJ1-2; clone_size: NA; cdr3_nt: TGCGCCAGCAGCTTGGAGGCGACAGTTGGCTACACCTTC; cdr3_aa: CASSLEATVGYTF
v_call: TRBV7-2; d_call: TRBD1; j_call: TRBJ1-1; clone_size: NA; cdr3_nt: TGTGCCAGCAGCACCCAACAGGGGTCCTTATCTGAAGCTTTCTTT; cdr3_aa: CASSTQQGSLSEAFF
v_call: TRBV5-8; d_call: NA; j_call: TRBJ1-3; clone_size: NA; cdr3_nt: TGTGCCAGCAGCTTGGCAGTGTTCCCAGTCTCTGGAAACACCATATATTTT; cdr3_aa: CASSLAVFPVSGNTIYF
v_call: TRBV12-3/TRBV12-4; d_call: TRBD1; j_call: TRBJ1-1; clone_size: NA; cdr3_nt: TGTGCCAGCAGTCTGCGACAGGGGGAGATGGCTTTCTTT; cdr3_aa: CASSLRQGEMAFF
v_call: TRBV9; d_call: TRBD1; j_call: TRBJ1-1; clone_size: NA; cdr3_nt: TGTGCCAGCACCCTAGGGACAGGGAACACTGAAGCTTTCTTT; cdr3_aa: CASTLGTGNTEAFF
v_call: TRBV7-2; d_call: NA; j_call: TRBJ1-6; clone_size: NA; cdr3_nt: TGTGCCAGCAGTCTGCGGAGAGATTCACCCCTCCACTTT; cdr3_aa: CASSLRRDSPLHF
v_call: TRBV6-5; d_call: NA; j_call: TRBJ1-2; clone_size: NA; cdr3_nt: TGTGCCAGCAGTTACGCGGGGGCCGGGGCTAACTATGGCTACACCTTC; cdr3_aa: CASSYAGAGANYGYTF
v_call: TRBV5-5; d_call: TRBD2; j_call: TRBJ2-2; clone_size: NA; cdr3_nt: TGTGCCAGCAGCCTCTCCGGGACTAGCGGGGGAAGAGCCGGGGAGCTGTTTTTT; cdr3_aa: CASSLSGTSGGRAGELFF